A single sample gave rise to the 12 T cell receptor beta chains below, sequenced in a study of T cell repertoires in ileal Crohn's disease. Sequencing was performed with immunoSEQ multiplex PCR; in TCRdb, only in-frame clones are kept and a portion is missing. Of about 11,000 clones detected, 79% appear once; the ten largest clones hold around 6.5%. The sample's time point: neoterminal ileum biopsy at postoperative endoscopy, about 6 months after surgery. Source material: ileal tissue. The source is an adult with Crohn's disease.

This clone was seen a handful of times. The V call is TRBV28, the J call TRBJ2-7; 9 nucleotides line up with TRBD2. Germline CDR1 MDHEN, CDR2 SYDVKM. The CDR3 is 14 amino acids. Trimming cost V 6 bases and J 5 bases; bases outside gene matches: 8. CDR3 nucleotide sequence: TGTGCCAGCAGCACCGCGGGGGGGATAAACGAGCAGTACTTC. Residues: CASSTAGGINEQYF.

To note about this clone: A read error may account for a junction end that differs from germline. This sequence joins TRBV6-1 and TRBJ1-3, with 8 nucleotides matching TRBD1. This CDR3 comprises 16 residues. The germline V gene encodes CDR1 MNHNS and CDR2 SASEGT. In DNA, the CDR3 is TGTGCCAGCAGAGAAGGACAGGGTCTCTCTGGAAACACCATATATTTT. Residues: CASREGQGLSGNTIYF.

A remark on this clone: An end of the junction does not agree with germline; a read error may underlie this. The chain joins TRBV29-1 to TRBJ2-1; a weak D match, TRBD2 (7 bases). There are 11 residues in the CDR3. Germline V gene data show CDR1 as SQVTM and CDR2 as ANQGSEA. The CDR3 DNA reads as TGCAGCGTTGACGGTAGAGGGGGGGGAATCTTC. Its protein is CSVDGRGGGIF.

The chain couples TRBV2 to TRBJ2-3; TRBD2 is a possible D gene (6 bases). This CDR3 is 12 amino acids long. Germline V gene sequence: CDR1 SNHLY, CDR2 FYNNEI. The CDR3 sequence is CVGSGGTDTQYF. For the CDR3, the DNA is TGTGTGGGTAGCGGTGGCACAGATACGCAGTATTTT. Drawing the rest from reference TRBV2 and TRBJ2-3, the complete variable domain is EPEVTQTPSHQVTQMGQEVILRCVPISNHLYFYWYRQILGQKVEFLVSFYNNEISEKSEIFDDQFSVERPDGSNFTLKIRSTKLEDSAMYFCVGSGGTDTQYFGPGTRLTVL.

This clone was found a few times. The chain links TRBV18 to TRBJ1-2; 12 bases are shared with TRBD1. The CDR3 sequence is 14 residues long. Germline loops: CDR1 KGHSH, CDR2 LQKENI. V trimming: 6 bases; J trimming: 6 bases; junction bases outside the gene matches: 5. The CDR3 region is CASSLGQGANGYTF. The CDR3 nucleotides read TGTGCCAGCTCGTTGGGACAGGGGGCGAATGGCTACACCTTC.

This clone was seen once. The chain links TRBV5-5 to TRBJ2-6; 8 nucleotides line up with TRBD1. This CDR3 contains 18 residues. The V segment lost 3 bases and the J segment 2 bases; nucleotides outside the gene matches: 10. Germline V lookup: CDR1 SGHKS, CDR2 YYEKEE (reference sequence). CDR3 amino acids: CASSSGRQGLTGANVLTF. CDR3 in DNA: TGTGCCAGCAGCTCAGGGAGACAGGGGTTAACTGGGGCCAACGTCCTGACTTTC.

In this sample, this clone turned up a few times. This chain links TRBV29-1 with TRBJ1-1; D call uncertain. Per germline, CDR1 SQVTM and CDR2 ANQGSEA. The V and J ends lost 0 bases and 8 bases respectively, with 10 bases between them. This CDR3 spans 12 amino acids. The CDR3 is CSVEDRYAEAFF. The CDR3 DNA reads TGCAGCGTTGAAGATCGCTACGCCGAAGCTTTCTTT.

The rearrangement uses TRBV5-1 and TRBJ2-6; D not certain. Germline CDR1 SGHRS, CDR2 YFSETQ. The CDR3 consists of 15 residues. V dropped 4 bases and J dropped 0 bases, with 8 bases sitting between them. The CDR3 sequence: CASSDGYSGANVLTF. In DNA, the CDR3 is TGCGCCAGCAGCGACGGGTACTCTGGGGCCAACGTCCTGACTTTC.

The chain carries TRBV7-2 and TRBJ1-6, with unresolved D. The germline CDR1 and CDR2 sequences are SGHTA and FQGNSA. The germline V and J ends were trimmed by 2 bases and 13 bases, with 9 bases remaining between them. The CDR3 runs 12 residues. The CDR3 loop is CASSLPGRPLHF. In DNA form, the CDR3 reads TGTGCCAGCAGCTTACCGGGAAGGCCCCTCCACTTT. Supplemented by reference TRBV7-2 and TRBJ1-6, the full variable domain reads GAGVSQSPSNKVTEKGKDVELRCDPISGHTALYWYRQSLGQGLEFLIYFQGNSAPDKSGLPSDRFSAERTGGSVSTLTIQRTQQEDSAVYLCASSLPGRPLHFGNGTRLTVT.

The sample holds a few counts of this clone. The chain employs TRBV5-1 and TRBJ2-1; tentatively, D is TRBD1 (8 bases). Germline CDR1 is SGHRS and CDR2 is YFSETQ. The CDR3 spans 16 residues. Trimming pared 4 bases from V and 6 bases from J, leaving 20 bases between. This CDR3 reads CASSIDRGGGLNEQFF. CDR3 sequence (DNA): TGCGCCAGCAGCATCGACAGGGGAGGGGGGCTCAATGAGCAGTTCTTC.

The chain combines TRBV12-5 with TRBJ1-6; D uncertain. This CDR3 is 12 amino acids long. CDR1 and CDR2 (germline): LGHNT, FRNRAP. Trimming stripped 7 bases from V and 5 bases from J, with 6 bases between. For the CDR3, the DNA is TGTGCTAGTGCCCTTAATAATTCACCCCTCCACTTT. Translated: CASALNNSPLHF.

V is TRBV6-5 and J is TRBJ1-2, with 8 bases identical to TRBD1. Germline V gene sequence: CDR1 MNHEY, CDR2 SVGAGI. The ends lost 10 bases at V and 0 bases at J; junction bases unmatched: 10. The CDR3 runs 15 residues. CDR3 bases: TGTGCCACGGACAGGGAGATGTTGGCTAACTATGGCTACACCTTC. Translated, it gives CATDREMLANYGYTF.